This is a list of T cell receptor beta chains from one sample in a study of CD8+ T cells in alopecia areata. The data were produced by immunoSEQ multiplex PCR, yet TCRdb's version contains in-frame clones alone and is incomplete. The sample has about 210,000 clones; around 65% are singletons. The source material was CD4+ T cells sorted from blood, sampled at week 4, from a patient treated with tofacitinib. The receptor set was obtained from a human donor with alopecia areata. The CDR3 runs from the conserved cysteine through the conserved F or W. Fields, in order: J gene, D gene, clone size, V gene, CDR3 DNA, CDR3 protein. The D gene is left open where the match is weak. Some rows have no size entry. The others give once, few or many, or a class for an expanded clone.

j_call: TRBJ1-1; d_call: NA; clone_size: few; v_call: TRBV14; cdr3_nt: TGTGCCAGCAGCCAAGATCAGAACACTGAAGCTTTCTTT; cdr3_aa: CASSQDQNTEAFF
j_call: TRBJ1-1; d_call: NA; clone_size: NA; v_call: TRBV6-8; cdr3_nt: TGTGCCTACGACAGAATGAACACTGAAGCTTTCTTT; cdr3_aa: CAYDRMNTEAFF
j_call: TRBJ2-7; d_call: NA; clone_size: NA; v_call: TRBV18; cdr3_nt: TGTGCCAGCTCAGGCGGCCGTGGCGAGCAGTACTTC; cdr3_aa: CASSGGRGEQYF
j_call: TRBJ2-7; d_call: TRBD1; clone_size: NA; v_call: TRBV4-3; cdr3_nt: TGCGCCAGCAGCCAAGACGTCGTGGGAGGGACAGGGGGCGATTACGAGCAGTACTTC; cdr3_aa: CASSQDVVGGTGGDYEQYF
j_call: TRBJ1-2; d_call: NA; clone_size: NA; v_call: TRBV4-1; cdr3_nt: TGCGCCAGCAGCCAAGCCTCCAGGGCTGGCTACACCTTC; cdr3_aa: CASSQASRAGYTF
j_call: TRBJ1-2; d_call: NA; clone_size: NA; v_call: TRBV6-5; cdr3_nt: TGTGCCAGCAGTTACTCGAGTCCGCCGGATGGCTACACCTTC; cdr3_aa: CASSYSSPPDGYTF
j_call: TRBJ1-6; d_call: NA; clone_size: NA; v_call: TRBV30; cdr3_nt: TGTGCCTGGAGTCTGCCCAGGGATAATTCACCCCTCCACTTT; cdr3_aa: CAWSLPRDNSPLHF
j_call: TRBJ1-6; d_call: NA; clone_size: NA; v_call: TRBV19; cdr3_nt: TGTGCCAGTAGATCGGAGACAGGTCAGCTCCCACCCCTCCACTTT; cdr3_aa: CASRSETGQLPPLHF
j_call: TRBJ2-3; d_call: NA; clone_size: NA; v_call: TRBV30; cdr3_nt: TGTGCCTGGAGGCGGCACCCTAGCACAGATACGCAGTATTTT; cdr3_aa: CAWRRHPSTDTQYF
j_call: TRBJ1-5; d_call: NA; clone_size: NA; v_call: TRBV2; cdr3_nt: TGTGCCAGCAGCGGAATTGATAGCAATCAGCCCCAGCATTTT; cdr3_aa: CASSGIDSNQPQHF
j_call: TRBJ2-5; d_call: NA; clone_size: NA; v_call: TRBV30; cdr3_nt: TGTGCCTGGCTGGGGGGGCTGGAGACCCAGTACTTC; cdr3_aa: CAWLGGLETQYF
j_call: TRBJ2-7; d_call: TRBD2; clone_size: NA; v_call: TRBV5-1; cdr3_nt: TGCGCCAGCAGCTTGGGGGGACTAGGGGACTCCTCCTACGAGCAGTACTTC; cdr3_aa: CASSLGGLGDSSYEQYF
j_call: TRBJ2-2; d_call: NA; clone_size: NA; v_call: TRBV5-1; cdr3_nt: TGCGCCAGCAGCTTGCAACTCCTGAACACCGGGGAGCTGTTTTTT; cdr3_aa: CASSLQLLNTGELFF
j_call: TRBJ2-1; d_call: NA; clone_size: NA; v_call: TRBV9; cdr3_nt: TGTGCCAGCAGCGCGAAGGGGGGAGGCGAGGATGAGCAGTTCTTC; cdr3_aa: CASSAKGGGEDEQFF
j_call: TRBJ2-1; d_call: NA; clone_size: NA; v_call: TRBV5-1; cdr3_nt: TGCGCCAGCAGCTTGGGAAATGAGCAGTTCTTC; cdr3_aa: CASSLGNEQFF
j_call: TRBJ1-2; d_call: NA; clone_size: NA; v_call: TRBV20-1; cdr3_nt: TGCAGTGCTGAGCTGGCCTTTGGCTACACCTTC; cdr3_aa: CSAELAFGYTF
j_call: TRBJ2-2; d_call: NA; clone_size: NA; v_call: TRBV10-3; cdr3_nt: TGTGCCATCAGTGAGGCCTACTCCGGGGAGCTGTTTTTT; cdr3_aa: CAISEAYSGELFF
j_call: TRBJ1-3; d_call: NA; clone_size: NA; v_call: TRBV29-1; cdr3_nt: TGCAGCGTTGACCGGGGAGACACCATATATTTT; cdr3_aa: CSVDRGDTIYF
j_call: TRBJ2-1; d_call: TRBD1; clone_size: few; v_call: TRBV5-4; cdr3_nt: TGTGCCAGCAGCACGGGACAGGGATCCTACAATGAGCAGTTCTTC; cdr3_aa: CASSTGQGSYNEQFF
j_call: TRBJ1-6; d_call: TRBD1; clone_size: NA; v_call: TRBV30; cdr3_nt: TGTGCCTGGACCCGGGACAGGGGTAAGGGCTCACCCCTCCACTTT; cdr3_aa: CAWTRDRGKGSPLHF
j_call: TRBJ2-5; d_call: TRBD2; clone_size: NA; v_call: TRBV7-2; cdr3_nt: TGTGCCAGCAGCTCCCTTCTAGCGGGGGGGCCCGGCCAAGAGACCCAGTACTTC; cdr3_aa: CASSSLLAGGPGQETQYF
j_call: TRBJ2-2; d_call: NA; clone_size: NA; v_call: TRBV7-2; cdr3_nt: TGTGCCAGCAGCTCCGGGGGGAACACCGGGGAGCTGTTTTTT; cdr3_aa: CASSSGGNTGELFF
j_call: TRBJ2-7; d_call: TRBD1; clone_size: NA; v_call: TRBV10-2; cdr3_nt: TGCGCCAGCGGCCCGGGACGCACGAGGGGGCCCTACGAGCAGTACTTC; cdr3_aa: CASGPGRTRGPYEQYF
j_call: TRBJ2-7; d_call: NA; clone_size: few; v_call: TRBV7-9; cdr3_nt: TGTGCCAGCAGCTTCGCAGGGAGTTCCCACGAGCAGTACTTC; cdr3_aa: CASSFAGSSHEQYF
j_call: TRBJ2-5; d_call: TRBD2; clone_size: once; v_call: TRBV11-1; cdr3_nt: TGTGCCAGCAGCTCCGGGACCTACGGACTAGCGGAAGAGACCCAGTACTTC; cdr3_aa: CASSSGTYGLAEETQYF
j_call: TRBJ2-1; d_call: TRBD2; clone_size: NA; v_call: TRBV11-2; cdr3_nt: TGTGCCAGCAGCTCCCCGAAAGTACTAGCGGGGAATGAGCAGTTCTTC; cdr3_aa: CASSSPKVLAGNEQFF
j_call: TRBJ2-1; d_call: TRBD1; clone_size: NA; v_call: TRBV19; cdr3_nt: TGTGCCAGTAGTACAAGACAGGGACGCGATGAGCAGTTCTTC; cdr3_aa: CASSTRQGRDEQFF
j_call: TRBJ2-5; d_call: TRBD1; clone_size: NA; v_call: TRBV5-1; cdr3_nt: TGCGCCAGCAGCATACTAACAGGGGAAGAGACCCAGTACTTC; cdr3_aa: CASSILTGEETQYF
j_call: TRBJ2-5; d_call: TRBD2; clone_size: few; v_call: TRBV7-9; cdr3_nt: TGTGCCAGCAGCTTAGCGGCCAGCGGGGGGGCCCAAGAGACCCAGTACTTC; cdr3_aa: CASSLAASGGAQETQYF
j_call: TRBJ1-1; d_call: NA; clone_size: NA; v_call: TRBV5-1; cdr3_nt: TGCGCCAGCAGCTTGGAAGACATCAACCTTCAGAGAGCTTTCTTT; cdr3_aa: CASSLEDINLQRAFF
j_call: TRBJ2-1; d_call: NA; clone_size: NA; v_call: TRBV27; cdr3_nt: TGTGCCAGCAGTGGGACGTGGGCCTACAATGAGCAGTTCTTC; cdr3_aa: CASSGTWAYNEQFF
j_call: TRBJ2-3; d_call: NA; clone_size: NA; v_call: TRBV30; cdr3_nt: TGTGCCTGGAGTCAAGGGCAGAGAGGGACAGATACGCAGTATTTT; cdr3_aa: CAWSQGQRGTDTQYF
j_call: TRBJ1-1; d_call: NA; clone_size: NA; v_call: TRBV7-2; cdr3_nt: TGTGCCAGCAGCTTATTGGGGGGATGGAACACTGAAGCTTTCTTT; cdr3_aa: CASSLLGGWNTEAFF
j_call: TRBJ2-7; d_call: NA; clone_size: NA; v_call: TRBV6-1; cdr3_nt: TGTGCCAGCAGTGAAAGCCCGCGGGGACCCTACGAGCAGTACTTC; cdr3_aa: CASSESPRGPYEQYF
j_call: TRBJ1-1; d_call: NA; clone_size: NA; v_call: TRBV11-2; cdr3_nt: TGTGCCAGCAGCTTAGATGGGGGGAGGAACACTGAAGCTTTCTTT; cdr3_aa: CASSLDGGRNTEAFF
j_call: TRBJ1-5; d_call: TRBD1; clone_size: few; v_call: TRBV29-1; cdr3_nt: TGCAGCGCCCAGGGACAGGGCAATCAGCCCCAGCATTTT; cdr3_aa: CSAQGQGNQPQHF
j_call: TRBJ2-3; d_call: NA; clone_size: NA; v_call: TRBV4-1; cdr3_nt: TGCGCCAGCAGCCTACCTCCGACCCGCGGGACATCGACAGATACGCAGTATTTT; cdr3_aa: CASSLPPTRGTSTDTQYF
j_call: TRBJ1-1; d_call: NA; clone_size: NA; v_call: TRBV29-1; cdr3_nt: TGCAGCGTGACAGGCTCGGGGACTGAAGCTTTCTTT; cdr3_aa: CSVTGSGTEAFF
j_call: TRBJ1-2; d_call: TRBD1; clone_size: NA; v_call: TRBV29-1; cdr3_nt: TGCAGCGTGGGACAGGGGGCGCGGTATGGCTACACCTTC; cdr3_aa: CSVGQGARYGYTF
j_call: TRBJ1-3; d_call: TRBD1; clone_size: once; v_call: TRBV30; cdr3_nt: TGTGCCTGGATATCCCCTTGGGGACAGGGGGCTCGCTCTGGAAACACCATATATTTT; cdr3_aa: CAWISPWGQGARSGNTIYF
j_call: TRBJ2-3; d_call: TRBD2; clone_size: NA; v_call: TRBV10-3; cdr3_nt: TGTGCCATCAGTGAGTCGGCGGGGGGTCGCACAGATACGCAGTATTTT; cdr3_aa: CAISESAGGRTDTQYF
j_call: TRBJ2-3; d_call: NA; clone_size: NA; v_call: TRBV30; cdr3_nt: TGTGCCTGGAGGAGGGAGTCGACAGATACGCAGTATTTT; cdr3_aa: CAWRRESTDTQYF
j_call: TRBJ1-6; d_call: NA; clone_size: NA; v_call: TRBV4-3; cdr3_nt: TGCGCCAGCAGCCAAGAATCCCCTGACGGGAACAATTCACCCCTCCACTTT; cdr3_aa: CASSQESPDGNNSPLHF
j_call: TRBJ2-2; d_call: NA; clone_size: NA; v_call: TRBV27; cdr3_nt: TGTGCCAGCAGTTTAGGGGCCTTGGAGGCCGGGGAGCTGTTTTTT; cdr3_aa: CASSLGALEAGELFF
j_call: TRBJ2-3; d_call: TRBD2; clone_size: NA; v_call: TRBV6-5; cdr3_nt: TGTGCCAGCAGTTACTCGGGACTAAGCACAGATACGCAGTATTTT; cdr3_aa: CASSYSGLSTDTQYF
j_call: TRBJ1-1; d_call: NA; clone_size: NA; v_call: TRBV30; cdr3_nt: TGTGCCTGGGAGAGGGGGGAGGGCACTGAAGCTTTCTTT; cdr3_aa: CAWERGEGTEAFF
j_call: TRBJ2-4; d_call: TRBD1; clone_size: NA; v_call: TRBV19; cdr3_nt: TGTGCCAGTAGATGGGACAGGGGGGGAAACATTCAGTACTTC; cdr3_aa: CASRWDRGGNIQYF